A selection of T cell receptor beta chains follows, all from one sample in a study of shared clonotypes between healthy human individuals. The repertoire was sequenced with immunoSEQ multiplex PCR; TCRdb's copy has only in-frame clones and lacks some. The sample has about half a million clones, approximately 80% seen once. Sequenced sample: PBMCs. These receptors all stem from a woman aged 40 to 50 in good health. Some clones in this sample may be carry-over from other donors' samples. Each CDR3 is given with its conserved first and last residue. Fields, in order: clone size, V gene, D gene, CDR3 length, J gene, CDR3 protein, CDR3 DNA. A D gene is named only where the DNA matches it firmly. Size values are once, few and many counts, or a class for expanded clones, and some rows have none.

-	TRBV9	TRBD1	17	TRBJ2-1	CASSAGTGAVLDNEQFF	TGTGCCAGCAGCGCGGGGACAGGGGCGGTTTTGGACAATGAGCAGTTCTTC
-	TRBV30	-	14	TRBJ2-7	CAWSSGQGRHEQYF	TGTGCCTGGAGTTCGGGTCAGGGGCGGCACGAGCAGTACTTC
-	TRBV11-2	TRBD2	14	TRBJ2-5	CASSLLAVEETQYF	TGTGCCAGCAGCTTACTAGCGGTAGAGGAGACCCAGTACTTC
-	TRBV2	-	14	TRBJ2-1	CASTGANSYNEQFF	TGTGCCAGCACAGGAGCGAACTCCTACAATGAGCAGTTCTTC
-	TRBV13	-	15	TRBJ2-2	CASSLVVWGIGELFF	TGTGCCAGCAGCTTAGTCGTTTGGGGGATCGGGGAGCTGTTTTTT
many	TRBV2	-	13	TRBJ1-2	CASSDNSNYGYTF	TGTGCCAGCAGTGATAACAGCAACTATGGCTACACCTTC
once	TRBV11-2	-	15	TRBJ2-5	CASSPNPGTQETQYF	TGTGCCAGCAGCCCCAACCCCGGGACTCAAGAGACCCAGTACTTC
-	TRBV5-6	-	15	TRBJ2-5	CASSLFSQGGETQYF	TGTGCCAGCAGCTTGTTTAGTCAGGGTGGAGAGACCCAGTACTTC
-	TRBV30	-	12	TRBJ2-2	CAWSVWAGELFF	TGTGCCTGGAGTGTATGGGCCGGGGAGCTGTTTTTT
-	TRBV4-3	-	15	TRBJ2-3	CASSQVATSTDTQYF	TGCGCCAGCAGCCAAGTTGCTACTAGCACAGATACGCAGTATTTT
-	TRBV7-9	-	14	TRBJ2-7	CASSSREHGNEQYF	TGTGCCAGCAGCTCCCGGGAGCATGGGAACGAGCAGTACTTC
-	TRBV7-9	-	14	TRBJ2-7	CASSLVGEPYEQYF	TGTGCCAGCAGCTTAGTGGGGGAGCCCTACGAGCAGTACTTC
-	TRBV19	TRBD2	17	TRBJ2-2	CASTHSPREGGYGELFF	TGTGCCAGTACCCATTCCCCGCGGGAGGGCGGTTACGGGGAGCTGTTTTTT
-	TRBV27	-	14	TRBJ1-4	CASSARPTDEKLFF	TGTGCCAGCAGTGCCCGCCCGACAGATGAAAAACTGTTTTTT
-	TRBV5-4	-	16	TRBJ2-3	CASSIDSQRSADTQYF	TGTGCCAGCAGCATAGACTCTCAACGAAGTGCAGATACGCAGTATTTT
-	TRBV5-1	TRBD1	15	TRBJ1-1	CASSGGQGLGTEAFF	TGCGCCAGCAGCGGGGGACAGGGGCTTGGCACTGAAGCTTTCTTT
-	TRBV18	TRBD1	18	TRBJ2-3	CASSPLDRGTASTDTQYF	TGTGCCAGCTCACCACTGGACAGGGGGACAGCTAGCACAGATACGCAGTATTTT
-	TRBV7-8	TRBD1	13	TRBJ2-1	CASSRGLGNEQFF	TGTGCCAGCAGCAGGGGGCTGGGGAATGAGCAGTTCTTC
-	TRBV28	TRBD1	16	TRBJ1-1	CASSSLQGAFYTEAFF	TGTGCCAGCAGTTCGCTACAGGGGGCGTTTTACACTGAAGCTTTCTTT
-	TRBV30	-	13	TRBJ2-1	CAWSVGADNEQFF	TGTGCCTGGAGTGTAGGGGCAGACAATGAGCAGTTCTTC
-	TRBV9	TRBD2	16	TRBJ2-1	CASSPRAGAGDNEQFF	TGTGCCAGCAGCCCCAGGGCGGGAGCGGGAGACAATGAGCAGTTCTTC
-	TRBV7-2	TRBD2	16	TRBJ2-4	CASSSAGGPAKNIQYF	TGTGCCAGCAGCTCTGCGGGAGGGCCAGCCAAAAACATTCAGTACTTC
-	TRBV11-3	TRBD2	16	TRBJ2-4	CASSLGSGRADNIQYF	TGTGCCAGCAGCTTAGGGAGCGGGAGGGCCGATAACATTCAGTACTTC
-	TRBV6-6	-	14	TRBJ2-7	CASRPRGSSYEQYF	TGTGCCAGCAGACCCCGGGGCAGCTCCTACGAGCAGTACTTC
-	TRBV5-4	TRBD2	15	TRBJ2-1	CASIDYGAGGNEQFF	TGTGCCAGCATCGACTATGGGGCCGGGGGGAATGAGCAGTTCTTC
-	TRBV28	-	13	TRBJ2-7	CASSFPGMYEQYF	TGTGCCAGCAGTTTCCCAGGGATGTACGAGCAGTACTTC
-	TRBV7-7	-	13	TRBJ2-1	CASSRDVYNEQFF	TGTGCTAGCAGTCGGGACGTCTACAATGAGCAGTTCTTC
-	TRBV30	-	16	TRBJ1-2	CAWSESGWAINYGYTF	TGTGCCTGGAGCGAGTCAGGGTGGGCTATTAACTATGGCTACACCTTC
once	TRBV7-9	-	13	TRBJ2-2	CASSWGNTGELFF	TGTGCCAGCAGCTGGGGGAACACCGGGGAGCTGTTTTTT
-	TRBV11-2	-	15	TRBJ2-7	CASSSQRVVGGEQYF	TGTGCCAGCAGCTCTCAGAGGGTAGTGGGAGGTGAGCAGTACTTC
many	TRBV7-9	-	13	TRBJ1-4	CASSFGGEGKLFF	TGTGCCAGCAGCTTTGGGGGTGAGGGAAAACTGTTTTTT
-	TRBV27	-	16	TRBJ1-4	CASSGVGAGLEEKLFF	TGTGCCAGCTCGGGGGTAGGGGCAGGGTTGGAGGAAAAACTGTTTTTT
-	TRBV30	-	15	TRBJ2-7	CAWSAGFTGSYEQYF	TGTGCCTGGAGTGCTGGGTTCACCGGATCCTACGAGCAGTACTTC
-	TRBV6-5	-	15	TRBJ2-1	CASSPPSGSYNEQFF	TGTGCCAGCAGCCCCCCCTCGGGGTCCTACAATGAGCAGTTCTTC
-	TRBV7-9	-	12	TRBJ2-5	CASSPSGETQYF	TGTGCCAGCAGCCCATCGGGGGAGACCCAGTACTTC
-	TRBV4-1	-	15	TRBJ1-2	CASSHQTAANYGYTF	TGCGCCAGCAGCCATCAAACGGCAGCTAACTATGGCTACACCTTC
-	TRBV7-3	TRBD2	14	TRBJ2-3	CASSSQGLADTQYF	TGTGCCAGCAGTTCTCAGGGACTAGCTGACACGCAGTATTTT
-	TRBV4-3	-	16	TRBJ2-7	CASSDTPGRQSYEQYF	TGCGCCAGCAGCGACACACCGGGACGCCAGAGCTACGAGCAGTACTTC
-	TRBV11-2	-	13	TRBJ2-1	CASRPLRQSEQFF	TGTGCCAGCAGGCCCCTTCGACAGAGTGAGCAGTTCTTC
-	TRBV7-7	TRBD1	17	TRBJ2-5	CASSLGRRDRGQETQYF	TGTGCTAGCAGCTTAGGACGCCGGGACAGGGGGCAAGAGACCCAGTACTTC
-	TRBV7-8	-	15	TRBJ1-3	CASSSPGGDRNTIYF	TGTGCCAGCAGCTCCCCGGGGGGGGATAGAAACACCATATATTTT
-	TRBV12-5	-	15	TRBJ2-7	CASGLGAVRSYEQYF	TGTGCTAGTGGTTTGGGGGCCGTCCGGAGTTACGAGCAGTACTTC
-	TRBV29-1	-	14	TRBJ2-5	CSVAGTTNGETQYF	TGCAGCGTTGCAGGCACCACCAATGGAGAGACCCAGTACTTC
-	TRBV7-9	-	14	TRBJ2-5	CASSLISPGETQYF	TGTGCCAGCAGCTTGATCTCACCCGGAGAGACCCAGTACTTC
-	TRBV5-1	-	15	TRBJ2-1	CASSLRDTSYNEQFF	TGCGCCAGCAGCTTGAGGGACACCTCCTACAATGAGCAGTTCTTC
-	TRBV7-2	-	14	TRBJ2-7	CASSLDRGPGEQYF	TGTGCCAGCAGCTTAGATCGTGGGCCTGGCGAGCAGTACTTC
-	TRBV29-1	-	11	TRBJ2-1	CAMRGDNEQFF	TGCGCCATGCGAGGGGACAATGAGCAGTTCTTC
-	TRBV19	TRBD2	16	TRBJ2-5	CASSMTSGAIQETQYF	TGTGCCAGTAGTATGACTAGCGGGGCTATCCAAGAGACCCAGTACTTC
-	TRBV11-2	-	14	TRBJ1-5	CASSLGTVDQPQHF	TGTGCCAGCAGCTTAGGGACGGTCGATCAGCCCCAGCATTTT
-	TRBV4-1	TRBD2	18	TRBJ2-1	CASSQDVTSGSLDNEQFF	TGCGCCAGCAGCCAAGATGTCACTAGCGGGAGTCTCGACAATGAGCAGTTCTTC
once	TRBV28	-	16	TRBJ1-5	CASSPRRGSSNQPQHF	TGTGCCAGCAGTCCCCGAAGGGGGAGTAGCAATCAGCCCCAGCATTTT
-	TRBV28	-	15	TRBJ2-7	CASSLGPLFAYEQYF	TGTGCCAGCAGTTTAGGACCCCTCTTTGCCTACGAGCAGTACTTC
-	TRBV29-1	-	11	TRBJ2-1	CSGKTYNEQFF	TGCAGCGGCAAGACCTACAATGAGCAGTTCTTC
few	TRBV7-6	TRBD1	18	TRBJ2-3	CASSLAPDRGLGADTQYF	TGTGCCAGCAGCTTAGCACCGGACAGGGGGCTTGGCGCAGATACGCAGTATTTT
-	TRBV4-3	TRBD2	17	TRBJ2-1	CASSQDLSGSSYNEQFF	TGCGCCAGCAGCCAAGATTTAAGCGGGAGCTCCTACAATGAGCAGTTCTTC
-	TRBV13	-	13	TRBJ2-3	CASSFPTGDTQYF	TGTGCCAGCAGCTTCCCCACAGGAGATACGCAGTATTTT
-	TRBV30	-	13	TRBJ1-1	CAWSVRRNTEASF	TGTGCCTGGAGTGTTAGGAGGAACACTGAAGCTTCCTTT
-	TRBV29-1	-	11	TRBJ2-3	CSTGQTDTQYF	TGCAGCACGGGACAAACAGATACGCAGTATTTT
-	TRBV5-5	-	11	TRBJ2-1	CASSSTVEQFF	TGTGCCAGCAGCTCGACTGTTGAGCAGTTCTTC
-	TRBV5-1	-	13	TRBJ2-3	CASSLISTDTQYF	TGCGCCAGCAGCTTGATTAGCACAGATACGCAGTATTTT